A selection of T cell receptor beta chains follows, all from one sample in a study of memory CD4+ T cells and cytomegalovirus serostatus. The repertoire was sequenced with immunoSEQ multiplex PCR; TCRdb's copy has only in-frame clones and lacks some. Among 50,000 to 70,000 clones listed, 65% to 80% were seen once. The sequenced material came from memory CD4+ T cells from blood. The origin of the receptors is an adult in good health and CMV-seronegative. Each CDR3 is given with its conserved first and last residue. The order of the fields is D gene, J gene, V gene, CDR3 DNA, CDR3 protein. A D gene is named only where the DNA matches it firmly.

NA TRBJ2-2 TRBV5-4 TGTGCCAGCAGCTTTAGGGGGGATCGACTCGGGGAGCTGTTTTTT CASSFRGDRLGELFF
TRBD1 TRBJ1-3 TRBV28 TGTGCCAGTTACAGGGGCCTAGGAAACACCATATATTTT CASYRGLGNTIYF
TRBD1 TRBJ1-2 TRBV18 TGTGCCAGCTCACCTGGGACAGCCTCTAACTATGGCTACACCTTC CASSPGTASNYGYTF
NA TRBJ2-7 TRBV2 TGTGCCAGCCGGACGGAAACCTACGAGCAGTACTTC CASRTETYEQYF
NA TRBJ2-7 TRBV6-1 TGTGCCAGCAGTGGCCTAGGGGTTTACGAGCAGTACTTC CASSGLGVYEQYF
NA TRBJ2-5 TRBV12-5 TGTGCTAGTGGTCTGCTGAACCAAGAGACCCAGTACTTC CASGLLNQETQYF
NA TRBJ1-5 TRBV6-6 TGTGCCAGCAGTTACGTGGGTCAGCCCCAGCATTTT CASSYVGQPQHF
TRBD1 TRBJ2-2 TRBV28 TGTGCCACCCGAGAGGGCACAGGGGGTAAGAACACCGGGGAGCTGTTTTTT CATREGTGGKNTGELFF
NA TRBJ1-6 TRBV19 TGTGCCAGTAGTGATTGGGACAATTCACCCCTCCACTTT CASSDWDNSPLHF
TRBD1 TRBJ2-1 TRBV18 TGTGCCAGCTCAGCACAATTAGGGACAGGCTCCTACAATGAGCAGTTCTTC CASSAQLGTGSYNEQFF
NA TRBJ1-3 TRBV5-1 TGCGCCAGCAGCTTGGACAGGGGAAACACCATATATTTT CASSLDRGNTIYF
NA TRBJ2-7 TRBV4-1 TGCGCCAGCAGCCAAGGCGGCTACGAGCAGTACTTC CASSQGGYEQYF
NA TRBJ2-6 TRBV6-5 TGTGCCAGCAGCTTTGGGGGATTGAGGGCCAACGTCCTGACTTTC CASSFGGLRANVLTF
NA TRBJ2-1 TRBV13 TGTGCCAGCAGCCTCATGGGAAGTGAGCAGTTCTTC CASSLMGSEQFF
TRBD1 TRBJ1-2 TRBV6-6 TGTGCCAGCAGTCGACAGGGATCTAGCGGCTACACCTTC CASSRQGSSGYTF